This T cell receptor beta chain was sequenced for a study of T-cell memory formation after mild COVID-19. Study context: Across donors, TCR clusters were largely donor specific.

Findings and caveats of the study: Memory sampled before infection contained some responding clones, suggesting cross-reactive memory joined. Mostly located in CM and EM were contracting CD4+ clones, with contracting CD8+ clones located in EMRA.

CDR1 SGHDN and CDR2 FVKESK come from the germline V gene. The CDR3 length is 14 residues. The V end was cut by 1 base, the J end by 3 bases, with 10 bases between. Notes on this clonotype: What it binds is unknown.

From 5'RACE with constant-segment primers came TCR alpha and TCR beta cDNA libraries that carried sample barcodes and UMIs. MiXCR was run by TCRdb on the 5' RACE reads, yielding one entry per CDR3 protein. The data show roughly 610,000 distinct CDR3 sequences, with about 18% seen just once and around 7.8% held by the top ten. The source of this sequence is an adult woman who had mild COVID-19 (a few samples of this study predate the infection). Cell type and time point are not known. Sequenced: PBMCs or a T cell subset sorted from them (not recorded which). The V and J genes are TRBV14 and TRBJ2-7, with TRBD1 as a possible D gene (6 bases). This chain's CDR3 is CASSQAIGGYEQYF. In DNA form, the CDR3 reads TGTGCCAGCAGCCAAGCAATAGGGGGCTACGAGCAGTACTTC.